Each of the 31 T cell receptor beta chains below was sequenced from the same sample in a study of CD8 T cells in Susac syndrome. When the RNA was reverse transcribed, random hexamers were used with an input of roughly 0.5 to 1 ug. TCRdb analysed the immunoSEQ multiplex PCR reads with MiXCR anew, one entry per CDR3 protein. The repertoire holds 200,000 to 250,000 distinct CDR3 sequences, with 95% as singletons. Specimen: CD4+ T cells from PBMCs. Receptors were obtained from a human donor with multiple sclerosis.

The chain is built from TRBV9 and TRBJ2-3; 12 bases match TRBD2. V lost 0 bases and J lost 8; bases outside the gene matches: 7. Germline assignment: CDR1 SGDLS and CDR2 YYNGEE. The CDR3 length is 16 residues. CDR3 residues: CASSVDLAGGQSTQYF. CDR3 nucleotide sequence: TGTGCCAGCAGCGTAGACCTAGCGGGGGGGCAGAGTACGCAGTATTTT.

This clonotype was picked up one time. J is TRBJ2-1 and V is TRBV27, with 7 bases that match TRBD2. This CDR3 has 15 residues. The germline V gene encodes CDR1 MNHEY and CDR2 SMNVEV (reference sequence). V shed 5 bases and J 7 bases; nucleotides not matched to a gene: 11. The CDR3 reads CASSAWGGGINEQFF. CDR3 coding DNA: TGTGCCAGCAGTGCCTGGGGCGGGGGAATAAATGAGCAGTTCTTC.

The chain is built from TRBV30 and TRBJ2-1; 8 nucleotides match TRBD2. This CDR3 is 12 amino acids long. The V gene's germline CDR1 is GTSNPN and CDR2 SVGIG (reference sequence). V dropped 0 bases and J dropped 13; count of bases not matched to a gene: 5. As DNA, the CDR3 is TGTGCCTGGAGTGTACTGCGGGGGGCCCAGTTCTTC. Translated: CAWSVLRGAQFF.

V is TRBV12-3 or TRBV12-4 and J is TRBJ1-5; no reliable D call. The CDR3 has 15 amino acids. With 5 bases removed from V and 0 bases from J, the gap between germline ends came to 11 bases. The CDR3 DNA reads as TGTGCCAGCAGTCCGACGGAAGTTAGCAATCAGCCCCAGCATTTT. Translating it yields CASSPTEVSNQPQHF.

This clonotype was seen a single time. The J gene is TRBJ2-7, the V gene TRBV20-1, with no clear D. Germline V gives CDR1 DFQATT, CDR2 SNEGSKA (reference sequence). V was clipped by 5 bases and J by 0 bases, with 11 bases between them. This CDR3 has 13 residues. This CDR3 reads CSAWTESSYEQYF. CDR3 nucleotides: TGCAGTGCTTGGACGGAAAGCTCCTACGAGCAGTACTTC.

This clonotype was detected only once. J is TRBJ2-5 and V is TRBV9; TRBD2 matches at 13 bases. Germline-derived CDR1 and CDR2 are SGDLS and YYNGEE. The V gene end was trimmed by 0 bases and the J gene end by 4 bases; junction bases not matched to a gene: 6. The CDR3 length is 17 residues. The DNA of the CDR3 is TGTGCCAGCAGCGTAGGAACTAGCGGGGGGGCCCGAGAGACCCAGTACTTC. It encodes CASSVGTSGGARETQYF. The whole variable domain, remainder taken from reference TRBV9 and TRBJ2-5, is DSGVTQTPKHLITATGQRVTLRCSPRSGDLSVYWYQQSLDQGLQFLIQYYNGEERAKGNILERFSAQQFPDLHSELNLSSLELGDSALYFCASSVGTSGGARETQYFGPGTRLLVL.

The rearrangement uses TRBV5-1 and TRBJ1-1; 10 bases map to TRBD1. Germline values: CDR1 SGHRS, CDR2 YFSETQ. The CDR3 consists of 15 residues. Unmatched junction bases numbered 6, after V lost 4 bases and J lost 3 bases. Here the CDR3 reads CASSRDRGIYTEAFF. In DNA form, the CDR3 reads TGCGCCAGCAGCAGGGACAGGGGAATATACACTGAAGCTTTCTTT.

This clonotype has only a few counts. The rearrangement joins TRBV14 to TRBJ1-2; D gene unclear. The CDR3 spans 12 residues. The V gene lost 1 base and the J gene lost 2 bases, with 2 bases spanning the gap. Germline V gene data show CDR1 as SGHDN and CDR2 as FVKESK. The CDR3 nucleotides are TGTGCCAGCAGCCAAGGGAACTATGGCTACACCTTC. Translation: CASSQGNYGYTF. The full variable domain, in which reference TRBV14 and TRBJ1-2 provide the parts outside the CDR3, is EAGVTQFPSHSVIEKGQTVTLRCDPISGHDNLYWYRRVMGKEIKFLLHFVKESKQDESGMPNNRFLAERTGGTYSTLKVQPAELEDSGVYFCASSQGNYGYTFGSGTRLTVV.

This clonotype was picked up one time. This rearrangement joins TRBV12-5 to TRBJ2-7; D perhaps matches TRBD2 (6 bases). The CDR3 is 14 residues long. Trimming removed 6 bases at V and 7 bases at J, with 19 bases between. Germline CDR1 LGHNT, CDR2 FRNRAP. The DNA for the CDR3 is TGTGCTAGTGGCCTCGATGGAGGGGCGGTGGAGCAGTACTTC. Translation: CASGLDGGAVEQYF.

This chain links TRBV7-9 with TRBJ2-3, with 10 bases lining up with TRBD1. The CDR3 is 16 residues long. With V trimmed by 8 bases and J by 3 bases, 11 bases remained unmatched. Germline values: CDR1 SEHNR, CDR2 FQNEAQ (reference sequence). The CDR3 DNA is TGTGCCAGCGCCAAGGGGACAGGGGTTGTGACAGATACGCAGTATTTT. Protein product: CASAKGTGVVTDTQYF.

The J gene is TRBJ2-7, the V gene TRBV29-1; D remains ambiguous. CDR1 and CDR2 (germline): SQVTM, ANQGSEA. This CDR3 is 9 amino acids long. V was clipped by 2 bases and J by 4 bases, with 0 bases between them. The DNA for the CDR3 is TGCAGCGTTGAATACGAGCAGTACGTC. It specifies CSVEYEQYV.

This chain links TRBV6-1 with TRBJ2-6; D gene uncertain. This CDR3 is 16 amino acids long. The germline CDR1 and CDR2 sequences are MNHNS and SASEGT. The ends were cut back, 6 bases at V and 0 bases at J, with 12 bases in the middle. The CDR3 loop is CASSRQGNSGANVLTF. The CDR3 nucleotides read TGTGCCAGCAGCCGACAAGGAAACTCTGGGGCCAACGTCCTGACTTTC.

CDR3 sequence reads: CASSQDMGLAGGRDTQYF. The DNA for the CDR3 is TGTGCCAGCAGCCAAGATATGGGTCTAGCGGGGGGAAGAGATACGCAGTATTTT. The V call is TRBV4-2, the J call TRBJ2-3; 11 bases are shared with TRBD2. The CDR3 has 18 residues. The J segment lost 5 bases and the V segment lost 0 bases, leaving 10 bases of the junction unmatched. From germline, CDR1 is LGHNA and CDR2 YNFKEQ.

The chain couples TRBV14 to TRBJ1-4; D not resolved. CDR1 is SGHDN and CDR2 is FVKESK in the germline V gene. V lost 0 bases to trimming and J lost 11 bases, with 10 bases between them. The CDR3 spans 13 residues. This chain's CDR3 is CASSQESLRKLFF. CDR3 nucleotides: TGTGCCAGCAGCCAAGAGTCTCTTCGGAAACTGTTTTTT.

The J gene is TRBJ2-3, the V gene TRBV19; 8 positions agree with TRBD1. The CDR3 loop spans 19 amino acids. Germline values: CDR1 LNHDA, CDR2 SQIVND (reference sequence). After removal of 5 bases from V and 1 base from J, the junction contained 17 bases not matched to a gene. The CDR3 loop is CASSQAKSWRTGRTDTQYF. In DNA form, the CDR3 reads TGTGCCAGTAGTCAAGCCAAGTCCTGGCGGACAGGGCGCACAGATACGCAGTATTTT.

This clonotype has just one count. The chain carries TRBV29-1 and TRBJ1-5, with no clear D. V shed 4 bases and J shed 1 base, with 11 bases lying between them. The CDR3 covers 14 residues. Germline lookup yields CDR1 SQVTM and CDR2 ANQGSEA. The CDR3 nucleotides read TGCAGCGTTGGAGGCGGGCTAAGCAATCAGCCCCAGCATTTT. It yields the protein CSVGGGLSNQPQHF. The variable domain in full, completed from reference TRBV29-1 and TRBJ1-5, reads SAVISQKPSRDICQRGTSLTIQCQVDSQVTMMFWYRQQPGQSLTLIATANQGSEATYESGFVIDKFPISRPNLTFSTLTVSNMSPEDSSIYLCSVGGGLSNQPQHFGDGTRLSIL.

V is TRBV20-1 and J is TRBJ2-5; D is unclear. From germline, CDR1 is DFQATT and CDR2 SNEGSKA (reference sequence). CDR3 length: 13 amino acids. Trimming left V 6 bases short and J 4 bases short, with 15 bases between. CDR3 protein: CSAMTDGRETQYF. The CDR3 region has the DNA TGCAGTGCCATGACGGACGGCCGAGAGACCCAGTACTTC.

This chain joins TRBV3-1 and TRBJ2-1; D gene unclear. V was pared by 0 bases and J by 2 bases, with 11 bases between. Looked up from germline, CDR1 is LGHDT and CDR2 is YNNKEL (reference sequence). The CDR3 contains 16 residues. Here the CDR3 reads CASSQESKRAYNEQFF. The CDR3 region has the DNA TGTGCCAGCAGCCAAGAATCAAAGCGAGCCTACAATGAGCAGTTCTTC.

The chain employs TRBV29-1 and TRBJ2-4, with a tentative D call TRBD2 (5 bases). Trimming took off 4 bases at V and 9 bases at J, with 16 bases between the two ends. The CDR3 is 13 residues long. Germline-derived CDR1 and CDR2 are SQVTM and ANQGSEA. This chain's CDR3 is CSVAGPRGSIQYF. The CDR3 nucleotides read TGCAGCGTTGCGGGTCCTCGGGGTAGCATTCAGTACTTC. The full variable domain, rest sourced from reference TRBV29-1 and TRBJ2-4, is SAVISQKPSRDICQRGTSLTIQCQVDSQVTMMFWYRQQPGQSLTLIATANQGSEATYESGFVIDKFPISRPNLTFSTLTVSNMSPEDSSIYLCSVAGPRGSIQYFGAGTRLSVL.

The chain joins TRBV23-1 to TRBJ2-7; D call uncertain. TRBV23-1 is designated an ORF whose function remains uncertain. The CDR3 covers 9 residues. The V gene lost 9 bases and the J gene lost 7 bases, with 7 bases spanning the gap. This CDR3 is CASLREQYV. CDR3 nucleotides: TGCGCCAGTCTACGTGAGCAGTACGTC.

The chain employs TRBV3-1 and TRBJ2-3, with a tentative D call TRBD2 (5 bases). Germline CDR1 and CDR2: LGHDT and YNNKEL (reference sequence). The CDR3 contains 12 residues. V shed 0 bases and J shed 11 bases, with 9 bases lying between them. CDR3 region: CASSQDPAGQYF. The DNA of the CDR3 is TGTGCCAGCAGCCAAGACCCGGCGGGGCAGTATTTT.

This chain joins TRBV18 and TRBJ1-2; D unresolved. V was clipped by 3 bases and J by 2 bases, with 13 bases between them. The CDR3 has 15 residues. Germline V gene sequence: CDR1 KGHSH, CDR2 LQKENI. The CDR3: CASSPVGLRNYGYTF. The CDR3 DNA is TGTGCCAGCTCACCGGTCGGCCTCAGAAACTATGGCTACACCTTC.

The J gene is TRBJ2-6, the V gene TRBV4-1; the match to TRBD2 covers 9 bases. The CDR3 is made up of 20 amino acids. The germline V gene encodes CDR1 MGHRA and CDR2 YSYEKL. V lost 0 bases to trimming and J lost 1 base; unmatched junction nucleotides: 10. CDR3 nucleotide sequence: TGCGCCAGCAGCCAAGAGATCTTAGCGGGGGATGGGTCTGGGGCCAACGTCCTGACTTTC. Protein product: CASSQEILAGDGSGANVLTF.

The rearrangement joins TRBV20-1 to TRBJ1-2, with TRBD1 matching over 9 bases. The CDR3 has 14 residues. Germline V gives CDR1 DFQATT, CDR2 SNEGSKA (reference sequence). V shed 5 bases and J 4 bases; nucleotides not matched to a gene: 8. As DNA, the CDR3 is TGCAGTGCTGGACAGGGGCTCCGAGGCTATGGCTACACCTTC. This codes for CSAGQGLRGYGYTF.

This clonotype was counted once. The V call is TRBV12-3 or TRBV12-4, the J call TRBJ1-5; D is unresolved. This CDR3 is 14 amino acids long. V was shortened by 3 bases and J by 3 bases, with 9 bases between the two germline ends. CDR3: CASSLEGNNQPQHF. The CDR3 DNA is TGTGCCAGCAGTTTGGAAGGGAACAATCAGCCCCAGCATTTT.

V usage is TRBV9 and J usage is TRBJ1-1; D remains unclear. The CDR3 has 14 amino acids. The V gene's germline CDR1 is SGDLS and CDR2 YYNGEE. V shed 4 bases and J shed 0 bases, with 10 bases lying between them. The CDR3 loop reads CASSLDAMNTEAFF. The CDR3 bases are TGTGCCAGCAGCTTGGACGCCATGAACACTGAAGCTTTCTTT.

The chain recombines TRBV12-3 or TRBV12-4 with TRBJ2-5; D may be TRBD1 (6 bases). CDR3 length: 13 residues. Deletions cut 8 bases from V and 4 bases from J, with 14 bases between. The DNA for the CDR3 is TGTGCCAGCGGGGCACAGGGACGAGAGACCCAGTACTTC. Protein: CASGAQGRETQYF.

The V and J genes are TRBV20-1 and TRBJ2-5; D remains unclear. Germline lookup yields CDR1 DFQATT and CDR2 SNEGSKA (reference sequence). The CDR3 length is 11 residues. The V end was cut by 4 bases, the J end by 5 bases, with 8 bases between. The CDR3 DNA follows: TGCAGTGCTACCAAAGGGGAGACCCAGTACTTC. Translating gives CSATKGETQYF.

The V gene is TRBV20-1, the J gene TRBJ2-3; D possibly matches TRBD1 or TRBD2 (5 bases each). The CDR3 sequence is 12 residues long. V was cut by 3 bases and J by 2 bases, with 6 bases left in between. The germline V gene encodes CDR1 DFQATT and CDR2 SNEGSKA (reference sequence). CDR3 DNA: TGCAGTGCTAGCGGGGCCACAGATACGCAGTATTTT. Amino acid sequence: CSASGATDTQYF.

This chain uses TRBV15 with TRBJ2-1; either TRBD1 or TRBD2 may supply D (5 bases each). V lost 4 bases to trimming and J lost 4 bases, with 17 bases between them. This CDR3 region has 16 residues. Germline CDR1 LNHNV, CDR2 YYDKDF (reference sequence). CDR3 sequence reads: CATSNGDRPLYNEQFF. For the CDR3, the DNA is TGTGCCACCAGCAACGGGGACCGGCCCCTTTACAATGAGCAGTTCTTC.

The V and J genes are TRBV20-1 and TRBJ1-6; 10 bases are a match to TRBD1. Germline assignment: CDR1 DFQATT and CDR2 SNEGSKA (reference sequence). V shed 3 bases and J 5 bases; nucleotides not matched to a gene: 7. CDR3 length: 16 amino acids. The CDR3 nucleotides read TGCAGTGCTAGTGTTGGGACAGGGGTAAATAATTCACCCCTCCACTTT. It is translated as CSASVGTGVNNSPLHF.